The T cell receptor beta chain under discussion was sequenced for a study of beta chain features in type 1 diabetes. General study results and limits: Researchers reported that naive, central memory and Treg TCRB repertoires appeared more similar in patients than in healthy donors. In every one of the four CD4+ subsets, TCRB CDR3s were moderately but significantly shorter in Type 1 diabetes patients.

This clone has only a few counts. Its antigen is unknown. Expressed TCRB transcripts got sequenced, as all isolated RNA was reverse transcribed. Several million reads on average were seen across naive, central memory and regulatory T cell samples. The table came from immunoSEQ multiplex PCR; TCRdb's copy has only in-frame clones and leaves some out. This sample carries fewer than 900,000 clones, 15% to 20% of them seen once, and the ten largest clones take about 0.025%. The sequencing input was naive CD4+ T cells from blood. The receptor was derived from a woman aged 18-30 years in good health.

CDR3 loop: CASSLVVRLEDEQFF. In DNA, the CDR3 is TGTGCCAGCAGCTTAGTTGTCCGACTAGAAGATGAGCAGTTCTTC. The chain employs TRBV7-9 and TRBJ2-1; a possible D gene is TRBD2 (6 bases). V lost 1 base and J lost 8, with 15 bases in between. Germline V lookup: CDR1 SEHNR, CDR2 FQNEAQ (reference sequence). This CDR3 is 15 amino acids long.